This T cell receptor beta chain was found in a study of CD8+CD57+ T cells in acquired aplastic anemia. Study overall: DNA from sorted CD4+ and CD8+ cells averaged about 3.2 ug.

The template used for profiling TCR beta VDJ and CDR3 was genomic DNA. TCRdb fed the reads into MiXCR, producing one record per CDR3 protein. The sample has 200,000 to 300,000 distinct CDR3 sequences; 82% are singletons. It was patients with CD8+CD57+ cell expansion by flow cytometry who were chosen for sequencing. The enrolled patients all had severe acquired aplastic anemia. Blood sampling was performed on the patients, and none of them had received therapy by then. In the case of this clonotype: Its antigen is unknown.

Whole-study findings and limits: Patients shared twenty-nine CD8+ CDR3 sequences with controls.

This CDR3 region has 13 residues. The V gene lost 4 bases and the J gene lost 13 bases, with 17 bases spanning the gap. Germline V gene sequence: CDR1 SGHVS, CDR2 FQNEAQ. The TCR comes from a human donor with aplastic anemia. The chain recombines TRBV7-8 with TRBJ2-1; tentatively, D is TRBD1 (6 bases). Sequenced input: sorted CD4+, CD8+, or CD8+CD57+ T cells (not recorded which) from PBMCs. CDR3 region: CASSSGVRGGQFF. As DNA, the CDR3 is TGTGCCAGCAGCTCAGGGGTAAGGGGTGGACAGTTCTTC.